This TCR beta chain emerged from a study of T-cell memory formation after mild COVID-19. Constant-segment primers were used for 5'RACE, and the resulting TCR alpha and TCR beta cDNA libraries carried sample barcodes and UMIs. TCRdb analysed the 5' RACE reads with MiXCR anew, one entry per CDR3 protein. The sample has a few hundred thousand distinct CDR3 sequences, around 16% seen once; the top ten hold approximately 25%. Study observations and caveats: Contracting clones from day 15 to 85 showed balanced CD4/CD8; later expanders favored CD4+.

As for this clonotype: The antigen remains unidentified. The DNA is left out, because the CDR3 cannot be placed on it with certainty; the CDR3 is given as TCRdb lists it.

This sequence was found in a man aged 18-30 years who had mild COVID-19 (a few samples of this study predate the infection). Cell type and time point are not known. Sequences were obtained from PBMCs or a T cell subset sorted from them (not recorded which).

CDR3: CATAPYGGITGELFFF. The chain uses TRBV24-1 and TRBJ2-2; the DNA was not compared with TRBD1, the D call given in the table. Germline V gene data show CDR1 as KGHDR and CDR2 as SFDVKD. The length of the CDR3 is 16 amino acids, counting both ends.